This T cell receptor beta chain is from a study of blood T cell repertoires in COVID-19. On the study more broadly: Acute and convalescent COVID-19 samples came from the United States, Italy and Spain.

CDR1 is SGHVS, CDR2 FNYEAQ, per germline. The CDR3 consists of 13 residues. V lost 5 bases, J lost 8 bases, and 8 bases stayed unmatched. Original processing methods: Reference gene primer amplification yielded estimated nucleated cell counts. The protocol was immunoSEQ multiplex PCR, while the TCRdb copy is restricted to in-frame clones and leaves out a portion. V, J and clone size are those of that table, while D and trimming were read from the DNA. Altogether about 140,000 clones are present, 80% to 85% being singletons, with the ten largest covering under 5%. Sequencing used peripheral blood. The source of this sequence is a woman in her fifties or sixties with acute or convalescent COVID-19. V is TRBV7-6 and J is TRBJ2-7; 8 bases map to TRBD1. For the CDR3, the DNA is TGTGCCAGCAGCGCGACAGGGGAGGTCCAGCAGTACTTC. Its protein product is CASSATGEVQQYF.